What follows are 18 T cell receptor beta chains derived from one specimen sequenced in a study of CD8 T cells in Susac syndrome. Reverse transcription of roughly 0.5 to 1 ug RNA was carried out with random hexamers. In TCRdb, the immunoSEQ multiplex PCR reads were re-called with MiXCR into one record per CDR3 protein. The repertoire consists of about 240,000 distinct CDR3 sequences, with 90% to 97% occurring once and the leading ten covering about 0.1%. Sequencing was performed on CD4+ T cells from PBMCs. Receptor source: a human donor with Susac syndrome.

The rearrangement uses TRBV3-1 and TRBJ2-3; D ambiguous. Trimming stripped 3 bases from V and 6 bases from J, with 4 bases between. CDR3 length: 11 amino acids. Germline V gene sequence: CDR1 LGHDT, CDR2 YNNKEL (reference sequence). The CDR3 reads CASSQRDTQYF. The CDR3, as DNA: TGTGCCAGCAGCCAGCGGGATACGCAGTATTTT.

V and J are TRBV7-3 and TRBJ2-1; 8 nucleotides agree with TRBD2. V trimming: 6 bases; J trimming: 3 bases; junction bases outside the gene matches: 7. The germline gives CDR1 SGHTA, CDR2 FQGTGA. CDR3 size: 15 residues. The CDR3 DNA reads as TGTGCCAGCAGAGCGGGAGCCCTCCTCTACAATGAGCAGTTCTTC. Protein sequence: CASRAGALLYNEQFF.

The chain's CDR3 is CASSFLREAQYF. In DNA form, the CDR3 reads TGTGCCAGCAGTTTTTTGAGGGAGGCCCAGTACTTC. V is TRBV12-3 or TRBV12-4 and J is TRBJ2-5, with D maybe TRBD2 (6 bases). The CDR3 consists of 12 residues. V lost 3 bases and J lost 9, with 11 bases in between.

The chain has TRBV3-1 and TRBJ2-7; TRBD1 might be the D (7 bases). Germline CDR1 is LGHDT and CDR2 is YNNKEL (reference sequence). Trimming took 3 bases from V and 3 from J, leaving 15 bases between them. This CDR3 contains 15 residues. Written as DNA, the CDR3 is TGTGCCAGCAGCCAGACTGCGGGACAGCTCTACGAGCAGTACTTC. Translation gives CASSQTAGQLYEQYF.

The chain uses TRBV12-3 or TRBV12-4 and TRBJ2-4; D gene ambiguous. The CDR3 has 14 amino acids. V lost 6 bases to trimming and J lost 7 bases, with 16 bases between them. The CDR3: CASSQTTPRNIQYF. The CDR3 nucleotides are TGTGCCAGCAGCCAAACTACCCCCCGGAACATTCAGTACTTC.

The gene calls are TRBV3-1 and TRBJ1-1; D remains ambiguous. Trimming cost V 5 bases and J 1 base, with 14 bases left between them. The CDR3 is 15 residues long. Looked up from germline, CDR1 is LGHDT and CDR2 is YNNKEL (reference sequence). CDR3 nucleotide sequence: TGTGCCAGCAGCGGAAAGGGAGGAAAGAACACTGAAGCTTTCTTT. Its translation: CASSGKGGKNTEAFF.

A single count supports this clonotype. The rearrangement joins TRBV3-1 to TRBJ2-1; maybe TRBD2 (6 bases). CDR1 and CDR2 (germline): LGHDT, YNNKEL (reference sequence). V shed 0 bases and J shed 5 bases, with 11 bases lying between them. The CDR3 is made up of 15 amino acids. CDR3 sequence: CASSQDWTTHNEQFF. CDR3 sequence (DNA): TGTGCCAGCAGCCAAGATTGGACTACACACAATGAGCAGTTCTTC.

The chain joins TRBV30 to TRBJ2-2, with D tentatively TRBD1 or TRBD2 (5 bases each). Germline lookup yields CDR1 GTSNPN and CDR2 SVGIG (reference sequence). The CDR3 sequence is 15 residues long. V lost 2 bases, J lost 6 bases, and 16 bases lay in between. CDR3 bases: TGTGCCTGGAGTATCTCCGGGACCAGGGCCGGGGAGCTGTTTTTT. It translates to CAWSISGTRAGELFF. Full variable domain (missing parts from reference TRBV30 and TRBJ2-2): SQTIHQWPATLVQPVGSPLSLECTVEGTSNPNLYWYRQAAGRGLQLLFYSVGIGQISSEVPQNLSASRPQDRQFILSSKKLLLSDSGFYLCAWSISGTRAGELFFGEGSRLTVL.

As DNA, the CDR3 is TGCAGCGTTGGCAGGACAGAGCGCAGTGAGCAGTTCTTC. This gives the protein CSVGRTERSEQFF. This chain links TRBV29-1 with TRBJ2-1; tentatively, D is TRBD1 (6 bases). The germline CDR1 and CDR2 sequences are SQVTM and ANQGSEA. This CDR3 comprises 13 residues. Trimming removed 4 bases at V and 9 bases at J, with 16 bases between.

DNA of the CDR3: TGCAGTGCTGGCGACTTCGACAGGGGAAGAGTGAATGAAGCTTTCTTT. Translation gives CSAGDFDRGRVNEAFF. J is TRBJ1-1 and V is TRBV20-1, with 8 bases fitting TRBD1. This CDR3 has 16 amino acids. With 5 bases clipped from V and 7 bases from J, the junction kept 18 bases outside the gene matches. Germline CDR1 DFQATT, CDR2 SNEGSKA (reference sequence).

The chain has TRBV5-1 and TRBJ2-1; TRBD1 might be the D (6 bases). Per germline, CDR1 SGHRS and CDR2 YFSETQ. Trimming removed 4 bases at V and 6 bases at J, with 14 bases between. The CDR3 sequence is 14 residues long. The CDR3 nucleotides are TGCGCCAGCAGCCGGACCCAGGGGCTCAATGAGCAGTTCTTC. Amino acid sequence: CASSRTQGLNEQFF.

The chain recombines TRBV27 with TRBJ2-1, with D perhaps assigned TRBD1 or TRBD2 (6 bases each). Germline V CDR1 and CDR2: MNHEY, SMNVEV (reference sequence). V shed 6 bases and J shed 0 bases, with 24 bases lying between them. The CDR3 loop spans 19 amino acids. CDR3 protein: CASSHGGGGRRGSYNEQFF. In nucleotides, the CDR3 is TGTGCCAGCAGCCACGGAGGGGGAGGCCGAAGGGGCTCCTACAATGAGCAGTTCTTC.

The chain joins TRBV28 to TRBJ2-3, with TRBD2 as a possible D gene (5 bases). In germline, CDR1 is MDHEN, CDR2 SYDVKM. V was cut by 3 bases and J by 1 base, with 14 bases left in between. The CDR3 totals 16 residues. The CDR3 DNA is TGTGCCAGCAGTTTCCCCCTCCTGGGAGGCACAGATACGCAGTATTTT. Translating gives CASSFPLLGGTDTQYF.

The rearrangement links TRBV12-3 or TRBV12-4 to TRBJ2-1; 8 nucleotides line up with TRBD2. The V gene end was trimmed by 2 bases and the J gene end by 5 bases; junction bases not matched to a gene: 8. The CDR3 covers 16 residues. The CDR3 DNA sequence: TGTGCCAGCAGTTTAAGGGCGGGAGGCCTTCACAATGAGCAGTTCTTC. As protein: CASSLRAGGLHNEQFF.

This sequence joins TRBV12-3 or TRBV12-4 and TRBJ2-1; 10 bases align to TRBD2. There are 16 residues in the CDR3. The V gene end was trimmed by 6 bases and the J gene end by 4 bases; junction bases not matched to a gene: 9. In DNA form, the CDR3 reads TGTGCCAGCAGCCCCTTGTCTAGCGGGAGTTACAATGAGCAGTTCTTC. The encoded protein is CASSPLSSGSYNEQFF.

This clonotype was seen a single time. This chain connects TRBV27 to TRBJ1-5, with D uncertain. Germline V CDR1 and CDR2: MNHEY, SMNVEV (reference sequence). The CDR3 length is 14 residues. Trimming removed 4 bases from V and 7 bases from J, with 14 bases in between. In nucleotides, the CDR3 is TGTGCCAGCAGTTCAGCCGGGGTACAGCAGCCCCAGCATTTT. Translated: CASSSAGVQQPQHF.

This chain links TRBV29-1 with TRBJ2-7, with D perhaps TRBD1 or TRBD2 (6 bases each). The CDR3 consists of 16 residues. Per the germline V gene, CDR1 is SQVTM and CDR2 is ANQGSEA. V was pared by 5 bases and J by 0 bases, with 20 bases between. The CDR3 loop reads CSVSAGGSRSSYEQYF. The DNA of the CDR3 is TGCAGCGTTTCTGCCGGGGGCTCTCGTAGCTCCTACGAGCAGTACTTC.

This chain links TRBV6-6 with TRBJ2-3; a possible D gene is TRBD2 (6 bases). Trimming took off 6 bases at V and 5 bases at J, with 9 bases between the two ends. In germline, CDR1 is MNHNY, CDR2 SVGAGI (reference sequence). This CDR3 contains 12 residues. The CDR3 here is CASRAGLDTQYF. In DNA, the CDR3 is TGTGCCAGCAGGGCGGGACTAGATACGCAGTATTTT.